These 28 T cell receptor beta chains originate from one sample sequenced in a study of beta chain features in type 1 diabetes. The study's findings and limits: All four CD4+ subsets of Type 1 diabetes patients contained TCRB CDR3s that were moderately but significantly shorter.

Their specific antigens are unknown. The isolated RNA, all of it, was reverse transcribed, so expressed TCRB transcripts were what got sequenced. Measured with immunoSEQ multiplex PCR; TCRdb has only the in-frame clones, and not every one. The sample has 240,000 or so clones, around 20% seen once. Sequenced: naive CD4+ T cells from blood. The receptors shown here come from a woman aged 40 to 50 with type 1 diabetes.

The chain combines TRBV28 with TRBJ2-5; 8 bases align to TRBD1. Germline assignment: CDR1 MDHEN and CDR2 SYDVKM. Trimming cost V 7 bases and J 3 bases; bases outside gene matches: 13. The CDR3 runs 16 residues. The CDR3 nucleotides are TGTGCCAGCATGGACGCGTCTACAGGGGGTAAAGAGACCCAGTACTTC. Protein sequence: CASMDASTGGKETQYF.

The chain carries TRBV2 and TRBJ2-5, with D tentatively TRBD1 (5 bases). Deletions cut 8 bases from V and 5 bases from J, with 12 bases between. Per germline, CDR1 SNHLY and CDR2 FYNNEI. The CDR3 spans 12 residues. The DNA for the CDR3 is TGTGCCAGCTCGAAGGGGCTGGAGACCCAGTACTTC. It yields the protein CASSKGLETQYF.

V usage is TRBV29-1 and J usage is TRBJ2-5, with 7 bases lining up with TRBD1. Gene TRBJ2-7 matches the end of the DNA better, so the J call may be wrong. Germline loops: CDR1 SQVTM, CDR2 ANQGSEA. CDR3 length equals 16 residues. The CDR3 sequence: CSAQRGLGGLTYEQYF. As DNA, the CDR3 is TGCAGCGCCCAAAGGGGTCTAGGGGGCCTAACCTACGAGCAGTACTTC.

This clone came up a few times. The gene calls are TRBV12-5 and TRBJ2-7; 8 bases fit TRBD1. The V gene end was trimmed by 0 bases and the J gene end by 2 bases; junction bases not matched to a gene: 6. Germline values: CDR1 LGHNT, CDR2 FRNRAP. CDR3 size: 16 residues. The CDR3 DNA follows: TGTGCTAGTGGTTTGGTACTGGGACAGGTCCCCTACGAGCAGTACTTC. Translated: CASGLVLGQVPYEQYF. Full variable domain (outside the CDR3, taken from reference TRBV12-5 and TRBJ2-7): DARVTQTPRHKVTEMGQEVTMRCQPILGHNTVFWYRQTMMQGLELLAYFRNRAPLDDSGMPKDRFSAEMPDATLATLKIQPSEPRDSAVYFCASGLVLGQVPYEQYFGPGTRLTVT.

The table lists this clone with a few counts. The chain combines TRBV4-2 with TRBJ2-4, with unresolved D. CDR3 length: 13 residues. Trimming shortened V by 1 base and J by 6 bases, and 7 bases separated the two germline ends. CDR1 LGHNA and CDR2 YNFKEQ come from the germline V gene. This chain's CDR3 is CASSQGLSNIQYF. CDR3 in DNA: TGTGCCAGCAGCCAAGGTCTCTCAAACATTCAGTACTTC.

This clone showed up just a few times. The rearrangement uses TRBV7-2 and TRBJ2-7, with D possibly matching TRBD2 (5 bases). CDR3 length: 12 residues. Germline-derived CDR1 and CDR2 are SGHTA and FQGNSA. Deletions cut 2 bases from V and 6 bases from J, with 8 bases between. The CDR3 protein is CASSLTRSEQYF. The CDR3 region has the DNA TGTGCCAGCAGCTTAACTAGGAGCGAGCAGTACTTC.

The CDR3 loop is CASSPSGAGGYEQYF. In DNA, the CDR3 is TGTGCCAGCAGTCCCTCGGGGGCGGGAGGGTACGAGCAGTACTTC. The rearrangement uses TRBV28 and TRBJ2-7; TRBD2 matches 9 bases. The germline V gene has CDR1 MDHEN and CDR2 SYDVKM. The CDR3 consists of 15 residues. The V segment lost 5 bases and the J segment 4 bases; nucleotides outside the gene matches: 9.

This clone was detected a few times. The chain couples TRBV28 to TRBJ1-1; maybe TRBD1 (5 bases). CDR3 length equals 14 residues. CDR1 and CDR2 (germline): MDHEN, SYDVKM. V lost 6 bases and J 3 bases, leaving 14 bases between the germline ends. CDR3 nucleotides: TGTGCCAGCAGCTCCCTGGACAAATACACTGAAGCTTTCTTT. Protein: CASSSLDKYTEAFF.

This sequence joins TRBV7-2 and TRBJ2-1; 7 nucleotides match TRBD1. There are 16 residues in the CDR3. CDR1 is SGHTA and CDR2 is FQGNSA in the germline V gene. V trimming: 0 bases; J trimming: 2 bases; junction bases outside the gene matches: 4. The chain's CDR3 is CASSLATDRAYNEQFF. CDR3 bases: TGTGCCAGCAGCTTAGCGACCGACAGGGCCTACAATGAGCAGTTCTTC. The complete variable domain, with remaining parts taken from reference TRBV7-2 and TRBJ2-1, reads GAGVSQSPSNKVTEKGKDVELRCDPISGHTALYWYRQSLGQGLEFLIYFQGNSAPDKSGLPSDRFSAERTGGSVSTLTIQRTQQEDSAVYLCASSLATDRAYNEQFFGPGTRLTVL.

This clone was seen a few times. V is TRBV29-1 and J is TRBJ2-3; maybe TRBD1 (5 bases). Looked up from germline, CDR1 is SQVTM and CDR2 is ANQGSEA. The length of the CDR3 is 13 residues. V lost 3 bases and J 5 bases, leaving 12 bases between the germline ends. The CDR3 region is CSVEGQPRDTQYF. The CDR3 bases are TGCAGCGTTGAGGGGCAACCGAGAGATACGCAGTATTTT.

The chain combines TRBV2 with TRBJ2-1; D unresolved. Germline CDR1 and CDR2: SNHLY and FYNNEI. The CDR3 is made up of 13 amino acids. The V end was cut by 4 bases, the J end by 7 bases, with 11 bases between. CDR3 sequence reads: CASSGAPWNEQFF. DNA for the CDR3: TGTGCCAGCAGTGGGGCACCCTGGAATGAGCAGTTCTTC.

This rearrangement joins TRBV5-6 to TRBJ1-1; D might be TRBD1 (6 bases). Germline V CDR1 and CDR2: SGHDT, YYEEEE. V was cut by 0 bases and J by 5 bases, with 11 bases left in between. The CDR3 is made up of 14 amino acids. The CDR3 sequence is CASSLDRERTEAFF. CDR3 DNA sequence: TGTGCCAGCAGCTTGGACAGGGAGAGAACTGAAGCTTTCTTT.

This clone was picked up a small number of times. CDR3 protein: CASSQAGGETVEAFF. The CDR3 region has the DNA TGCGCCAGCAGCCAAGCCGGCGGGGAGACGGTTGAAGCTTTCTTT. This chain uses TRBV4-3 with TRBJ1-1; D is unresolved. The germline CDR1 and CDR2 sequences are LGHNA and YSLEER. This CDR3 contains 15 residues. The V gene lost 1 base and the J gene lost 7 bases, with 16 bases spanning the gap.

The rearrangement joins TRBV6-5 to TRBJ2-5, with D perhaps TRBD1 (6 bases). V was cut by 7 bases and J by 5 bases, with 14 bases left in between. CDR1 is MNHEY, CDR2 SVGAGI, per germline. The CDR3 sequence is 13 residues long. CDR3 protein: CASTLQGSETQYF. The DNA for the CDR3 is TGTGCCAGCACTTTACAGGGTTCCGAGACCCAGTACTTC.

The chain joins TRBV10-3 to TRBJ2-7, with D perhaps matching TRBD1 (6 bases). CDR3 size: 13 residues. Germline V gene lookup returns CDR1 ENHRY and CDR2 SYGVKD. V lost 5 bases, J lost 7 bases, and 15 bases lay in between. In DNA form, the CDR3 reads TGTGCCATCAGTTCCACAGGGCTGGGGGAGCAGTACTTC. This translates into CAISSTGLGEQYF.

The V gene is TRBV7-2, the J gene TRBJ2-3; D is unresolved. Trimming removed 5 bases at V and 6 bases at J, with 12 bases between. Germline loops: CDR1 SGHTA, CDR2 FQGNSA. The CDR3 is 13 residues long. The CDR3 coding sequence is TGTGCCAGCAGCCCCCATCAAGCGGATACGCAGTATTTT. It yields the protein CASSPHQADTQYF. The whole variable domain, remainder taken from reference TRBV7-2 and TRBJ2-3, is GAGVSQSPSNKVTEKGKDVELRCDPISGHTALYWYRQSLGQGLEFLIYFQGNSAPDKSGLPSDRFSAERTGGSVSTLTIQRTQQEDSAVYLCASSPHQADTQYFGPGTRLTVL.

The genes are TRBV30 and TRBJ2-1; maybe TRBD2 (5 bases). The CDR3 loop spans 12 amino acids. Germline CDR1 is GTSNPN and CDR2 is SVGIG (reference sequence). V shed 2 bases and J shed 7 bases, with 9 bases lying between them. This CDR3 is CAWSSERNEQFF. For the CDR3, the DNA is TGTGCCTGGAGTTCAGAGCGGAATGAGCAGTTCTTC. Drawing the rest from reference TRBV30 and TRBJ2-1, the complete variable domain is SQTIHQWPATLVQPVGSPLSLECTVEGTSNPNLYWYRQAAGRGLQLLFYSVGIGQISSEVPQNLSASRPQDRQFILSSKKLLLSDSGFYLCAWSSERNEQFFGPGTRLTVL.

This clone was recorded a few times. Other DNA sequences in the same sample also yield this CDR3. CDR3 protein: CSVVAGGTDTQYF. For the CDR3, the DNA is TGCAGCGTTGTGGCAGGGGGCACAGATACGCAGTATTTT. This chain uses TRBV29-1 with TRBJ2-3; the D gene is possibly TRBD1 (6 bases). The germline gives CDR1 SQVTM, CDR2 ANQGSEA. Trimming removed 4 bases at V and 1 base at J, with 9 bases between. This CDR3 region has 13 residues.

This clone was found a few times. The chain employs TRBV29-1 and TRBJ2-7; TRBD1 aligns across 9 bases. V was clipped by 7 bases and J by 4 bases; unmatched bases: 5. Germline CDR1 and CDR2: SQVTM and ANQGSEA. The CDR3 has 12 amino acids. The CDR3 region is CSGGQGRYEQYF. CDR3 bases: TGCAGCGGGGGACAGGGAAGGTACGAGCAGTACTTC.

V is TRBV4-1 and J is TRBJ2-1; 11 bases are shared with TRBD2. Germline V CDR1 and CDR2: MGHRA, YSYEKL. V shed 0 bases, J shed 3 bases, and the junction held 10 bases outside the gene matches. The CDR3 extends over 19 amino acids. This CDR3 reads CASSQEGAGTSGFYNEQFF. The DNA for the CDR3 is TGCGCCAGCAGCCAAGAGGGGGCCGGGACTAGCGGATTCTACAATGAGCAGTTCTTC.

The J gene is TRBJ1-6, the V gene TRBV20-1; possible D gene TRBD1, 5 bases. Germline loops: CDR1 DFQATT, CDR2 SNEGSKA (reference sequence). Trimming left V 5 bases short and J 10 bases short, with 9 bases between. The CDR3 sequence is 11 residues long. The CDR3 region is CSASRGSPLHF. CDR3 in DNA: TGCAGTGCTTCTAGGGGATCACCCCTCCACTTT.

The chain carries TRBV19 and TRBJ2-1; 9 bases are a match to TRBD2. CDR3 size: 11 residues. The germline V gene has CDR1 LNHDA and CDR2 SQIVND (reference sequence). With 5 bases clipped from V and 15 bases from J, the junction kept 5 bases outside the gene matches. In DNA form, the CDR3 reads TGTGCCAGTAGTGTCGGCGGGAGGGGGTTCTTC. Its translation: CASSVGGRGFF.

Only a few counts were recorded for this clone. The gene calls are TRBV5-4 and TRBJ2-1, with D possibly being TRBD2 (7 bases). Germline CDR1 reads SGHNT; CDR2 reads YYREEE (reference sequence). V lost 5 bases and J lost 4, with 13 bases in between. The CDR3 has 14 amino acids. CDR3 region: CASRAGATYNEQFF. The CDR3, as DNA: TGTGCCAGCAGGGCGGGGGCCACATACAATGAGCAGTTCTTC.

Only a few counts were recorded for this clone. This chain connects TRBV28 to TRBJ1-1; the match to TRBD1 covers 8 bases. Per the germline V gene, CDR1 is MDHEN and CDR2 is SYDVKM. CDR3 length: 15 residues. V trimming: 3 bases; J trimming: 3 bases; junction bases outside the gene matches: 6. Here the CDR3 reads CASSFRRGLDTEAFF. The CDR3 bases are TGTGCCAGCAGTTTCCGCAGGGGGCTGGACACTGAAGCTTTCTTT.

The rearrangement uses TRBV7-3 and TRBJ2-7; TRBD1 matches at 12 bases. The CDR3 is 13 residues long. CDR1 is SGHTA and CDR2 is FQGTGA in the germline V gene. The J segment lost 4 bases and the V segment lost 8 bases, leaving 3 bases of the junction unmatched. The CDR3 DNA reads TGTGCCAGCGGGACAGGGGGCGGTTACGAGCAGTACTTC. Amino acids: CASGTGGGYEQYF.

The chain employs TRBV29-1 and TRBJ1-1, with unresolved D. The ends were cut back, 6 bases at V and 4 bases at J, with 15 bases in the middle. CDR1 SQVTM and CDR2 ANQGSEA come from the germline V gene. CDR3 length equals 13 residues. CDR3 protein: CSVRGPGGTEAFF. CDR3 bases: TGCAGCGTGCGAGGGCCCGGAGGCACTGAAGCTTTCTTT.

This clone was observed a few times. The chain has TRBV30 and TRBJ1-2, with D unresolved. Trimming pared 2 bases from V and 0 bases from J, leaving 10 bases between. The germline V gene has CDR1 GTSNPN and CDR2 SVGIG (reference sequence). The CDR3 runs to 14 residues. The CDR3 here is CAWSYRPANYGYTF. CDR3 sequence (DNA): TGTGCCTGGAGTTACCGCCCGGCTAACTATGGCTACACCTTC.

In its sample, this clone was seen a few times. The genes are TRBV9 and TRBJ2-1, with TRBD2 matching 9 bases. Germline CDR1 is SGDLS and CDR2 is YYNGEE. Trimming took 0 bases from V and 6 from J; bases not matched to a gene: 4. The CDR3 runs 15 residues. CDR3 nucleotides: TGTGCCAGCAGCGTAGGGCTAGCGGGGAGCAATGAGCAGTTCTTC. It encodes CASSVGLAGSNEQFF.